This entry lists 14 T cell receptor beta chains sequenced from one sample in a study of T cells in Graves' hyperthyroidism and ophthalmopathy. RNA transcripts served as the template for amplifying TCR beta CDR3 regions. Primed by the HTBI set, a first-round RT-PCR was run on the TCR CDR3. TCRdb re-derived calls from the multiplex PCR reads in MiXCR, one entry per CDR3 protein. Of 380,000 or so distinct CDR3 sequences listed, roughly 14% are singletons. The sequencing sample was made of blood. These receptors all come from a man aged 25 to 40 with Graves' hyperthyroidism that later progressed to Graves' ophthalmopathy.

This clonotype has at least ten counts. The CDR3 reads CASSGPPPRTGGTEQFF. The DNA of the CDR3 is TGTGCCAGCAGTGGCCCCCCTCCCCGGACAGGGGGCACCGAGCAGTTCTTC. The V and J genes are TRBV2 and TRBJ2-1, with 11 bases identical to TRBD1. The CDR3 spans 17 residues. V gave up 4 bases and J gave up 10 bases; unmatched junction bases: 15. Germline CDR1 reads SNHLY; CDR2 reads FYNNEI. The whole variable domain, filled in from reference TRBV2 and TRBJ2-1, reads EPEVTQTPSHQVTQMGQEVILRCVPISNHLYFYWYRQILGQKVEFLVSFYNNEISEKSEIFDDQFSVERPDGSNFTLKIRSTKLEDSAMYFCASSGPPPRTGGTEQFFGPGTRLTVL.

This clonotype occurred many times. V and J are TRBV7-9 and TRBJ1-6; D is perhaps TRBD1 (6 bases). V lost 3 bases to trimming and J lost 0 bases, with 6 bases between them. The CDR3 spans 15 residues. The germline V gene has CDR1 SEHNR and CDR2 FQNEAQ (reference sequence). The CDR3 sequence: CASSLDSSYNSPLHF. CDR3 nucleotide sequence: TGTGCCAGCAGCTTGGACAGCTCCTATAATTCACCCCTCCACTTT.

The chain employs TRBV20-1 and TRBJ2-1, with 9 nucleotides matching TRBD2. Trimming took 7 bases from V and 6 from J; bases not matched to a gene: 13. In germline, CDR1 is DFQATT, CDR2 SNEGSKA (reference sequence). The CDR3 consists of 15 residues. The CDR3 loop is CSGLGGRGGSNEQFF. CDR3 nucleotide sequence: TGCAGTGGTCTCGGGGGGCGGGGGGGTAGCAATGAGCAGTTCTTC.

This clonotype was detected many times. The chain is built from TRBV28 and TRBJ1-2; D possibly corresponds to TRBD1 (5 bases). V lost 5 bases, J lost 8 bases, and 12 bases lay in between. This CDR3 is built from 12 residues. Per germline, CDR1 MDHEN and CDR2 SYDVKM. The CDR3 loop reads CASSTLRDGYTF. In DNA, the CDR3 is TGTGCCAGCAGTACGCTCAGGGACGGCTACACCTTC.

This clonotype was recorded at least ten times. V is TRBV7-9 and J is TRBJ2-7; possible D gene TRBD2, 7 bases. The CDR3 loop spans 15 amino acids. Germline CDR1 is SEHNR and CDR2 is FQNEAQ (reference sequence). Trimming took 1 base from V and 2 from J, leaving 12 bases between them. Here the CDR3 DNA reads TGTGCCAGCAGCTTAGGGGCGGGGGCTGCCTACGAGCAGTACTTC. Its translation is CASSLGAGAAYEQYF.

The chain employs TRBV4-1 and TRBJ2-7; no clear D gene. The CDR3 is 14 residues long. Germline assignment: CDR1 MGHRA and CDR2 YSYEKL. V lost 1 base to trimming and J lost 3 bases, with 10 bases between them. The CDR3 DNA sequence: TGCGCCAGCAGCCAAGGGGAAGGCCGCTACGAGCAGTACTTC. It specifies CASSQGEGRYEQYF.

This clonotype has only one observation. This chain uses TRBV2 with TRBJ2-7, with 7 bases aligning to TRBD1. Looked up from germline, CDR1 is SNHLY and CDR2 is FYNNEI. Trimming cost V 6 bases and J 3 bases; bases outside gene matches: 5. The CDR3 spans 13 residues. CDR3 bases: TGTGCCAGCAGGACAGGGCGGAACTACGAGCAGTACTTC. Its translation: CASRTGRNYEQYF.

This clonotype was seen at least ten times. The chain combines TRBV11-3 with TRBJ2-1; the D gene could be TRBD1 or TRBD2 (5 bases each). Germline lookup yields CDR1 SGHNT and CDR2 YENEEA. Trimming cost V 0 bases and J 8 bases, with 8 bases left between them. The CDR3 spans 13 residues. The CDR3, as DNA: TGTGCCAGCAGCTTAGATGAGGGACATGAGCAGTTCTTC. Translating gives CASSLDEGHEQFF.

This clonotype was found a few times. V is TRBV20-1 and J is TRBJ1-5; D is unclear. The CDR3 has 15 amino acids. CDR1 and CDR2 (germline): DFQATT, SNEGSKA (reference sequence). The ends were cut back, 3 bases at V and 2 bases at J, with 14 bases in the middle. The CDR3 DNA reads as TGCAGTGCTAGGGGTGACGCTGGGGGCAATCAGCCCCAGCATTTT. It encodes CSARGDAGGNQPQHF.

The rearrangement joins TRBV9 to TRBJ2-1; D remains unclear. Germline V gene lookup returns CDR1 SGDLS and CDR2 YYNGEE. The CDR3 length is 14 residues. The V end lost 0 bases, the J end lost 9 bases, and 13 bases lay between the germline ends. The chain's CDR3 is CASSVVTGSGEQFF. The DNA for the CDR3 is TGTGCCAGCAGCGTAGTCACTGGCTCCGGTGAGCAGTTCTTC.

This clonotype was counted at least ten times. The V call is TRBV9, the J call TRBJ2-7; D is unclear. The germline gives CDR1 SGDLS, CDR2 YYNGEE. The ends were cut back, 2 bases at V and 2 bases at J, with 11 bases in the middle. This CDR3 has 14 residues. CDR3 DNA sequence: TGTGCCAGCAGCGTGGGCGGAGTAACCTACGAGCAGTACTTC. Protein product: CASSVGGVTYEQYF.

This clonotype has only a few counts. The chain employs TRBV12-3 or TRBV12-4 and TRBJ2-3, with TRBD2 matching over 7 bases. This CDR3 is built from 13 residues. Losses at the gene ends were 6 bases for V and 4 bases for J; bases not matched to a gene: 4. In DNA form, the CDR3 reads TGTGCCAGCAGGACTAGCCATGCAGATACGCAGTATTTT. This codes for CASRTSHADTQYF.

V gene TRBV12-5 combines with J gene TRBJ2-6; a possible D gene is TRBD2 (7 bases). The CDR3 runs to 15 residues. Between the trimmed V and J ends, which lost 7 bases and 4 bases, there was a span of 14 bases. The V gene's germline CDR1 is LGHNT and CDR2 FRNRAP. The chain's CDR3 is CASAAGGLGANVLTF. The CDR3 DNA sequence: TGTGCTAGTGCCGCCGGGGGGCTCGGGGCCAACGTCCTGACTTTC.

This clonotype was observed a handful of times. The DNA for the CDR3 is TGTGCCAGCAGCCAACTGACCCCTCCCGAGCAGTACTTC. This gives the protein CASSQLTPPEQYF. The rearrangement joins TRBV3-1 to TRBJ2-7, with unresolved D. CDR3 length: 13 amino acids. The ends were cut back, 2 bases at V and 6 bases at J, with 11 bases in the middle. Germline V gene sequence: CDR1 LGHDT, CDR2 YNNKEL (reference sequence).